Listed below are T cell receptor beta chains from one sample, sequenced in a study of read filtering for tumor transcriptome and immune sequencing. From the reads, TCRdb called clonotypes with MiXCR, one entry per CDR3 protein. The sample yields 90,000 to 95,000 distinct CDR3 sequences, about 22% seen once. Material for sequencing was a population of CD138-negative cells sorted from bone marrow. These receptors were obtained from a donor aged 40 or over with multiple myeloma. The CDR3 runs from the conserved cysteine through the conserved F or W. D genes are given only for firm matches. Part of the rows lack a size; the others show once, few, many or a class for expanded clones.

TRBV3-1	-	TRBJ2-3	TRBD2	CASSQGGEGPRTDTQYF	TGTGCCAGCAGCCAAGGAGGGGAGGGACCGCGCACAGATACGCAGTATTTT
TRBV7-8	-	TRBJ2-3	TRBD1	CASSLGGQGRTDTQYF	TGTGCCAGCAGCTTAGGAGGACAGGGTCGGACAGATACGCAGTATTTT
TRBV11-3	many	TRBJ2-2	-	CASSYTGSNTGELFF	TGTGCCAGCAGCTACACAGGGTCGAACACCGGGGAGCTGTTTTTT
TRBV19	few	TRBJ2-3	-	CASRPAGSPDTQYF	TGTGCCAGCCGCCCTGCGGGCTCCCCAGATACGCAGTATTTT
TRBV2	few	TRBJ2-7	-	CASSDTRGTDEQYF	TGTGCCAGCAGTGATACGAGAGGTACAGACGAGCAGTACTTC
TRBV19	-	TRBJ2-1	TRBD2	CASSIPGSGVDEQFF	TGTGCCAGTAGTATTCCAGGTAGCGGGGTTGATGAGCAGTTCTTC
TRBV28	many	TRBJ2-3	TRBD1	CASSDTGGKADTQYF	TGTGCCAGCAGTGACACAGGGGGCAAGGCAGATACGCAGTATTTT
TRBV18	-	TRBJ1-6	TRBD1	CASSWTGGYNSPLHF	TGTGCCAGCTCGTGGACAGGGGGATATAATTCACCCCTCCACTTT
TRBV14	many	TRBJ2-7	TRBD1	CASRDRGFVEQYF	TGTGCCAGCAGGGACAGGGGCTTCGTCGAGCAGTACTTC
TRBV5-1	many	TRBJ2-5	-	CASSLGLQETQYF	TGTGCCAGCAGCTTAGGTCTCCAAGAGACCCAGTACTTC
TRBV7-9	-	TRBJ1-1	-	CASSLFGARGTEAFF	TGTGCCAGCAGCTTATTCGGGGCCAGGGGAACTGAAGCTTTCTTT